These 14 T cell receptor beta chains came from one sample sequenced in a study of blood T cell repertoires in COVID-19. Measured with immunoSEQ multiplex PCR; TCRdb has only the in-frame clones, and not every one. The sample contains some 260,000 clones, about 91% of which appear only once. The sample consisted of peripheral blood. These receptors were obtained from a man older than 75 with acute or convalescent COVID-19.

This clone was seen just once. This sequence joins TRBV28 and TRBJ2-7; TRBD1 might be the D (6 bases). The CDR3 is 15 residues long. The germline V gene encodes CDR1 MDHEN and CDR2 SYDVKM. The V gene lost 6 bases and the J gene lost 0 bases, with 15 bases spanning the gap. The DNA of the CDR3 is TGTGCCAGCAGACCAGGACAGCTCGGCTCCTACGAGCAGTACTTC. Translated: CASRPGQLGSYEQYF.

V is TRBV14 and J is TRBJ2-1; 10 bases map to TRBD2. The germline V gene encodes CDR1 SGHDN and CDR2 FVKESK. The CDR3 loop spans 17 amino acids. The V gene end was trimmed by 2 bases and the J gene end by 4 bases; junction bases not matched to a gene: 8. CDR3 region: CASSQFNLAGAYNEQFF. The CDR3 DNA reads as TGTGCCAGCAGCCAATTCAATCTAGCGGGAGCATACAATGAGCAGTTCTTC.

This clone was recorded once. V gene TRBV6-5 combines with J gene TRBJ2-7; D gene ambiguous. Trimming stripped 0 bases from V and 1 base from J, with 10 bases between. There are 15 residues in the CDR3. In germline, CDR1 is MNHEY, CDR2 SVGAGI. The CDR3 loop reads CASSYSGRLSYEQYF. For the CDR3, the DNA is TGTGCCAGCAGTTACTCAGGCAGGCTATCCTACGAGCAGTACTTC.

This chain joins TRBV12-3 or TRBV12-4 and TRBJ1-6, with D maybe TRBD1 (5 bases). The CDR3 has 13 residues. The V gene lost 8 bases and the J gene lost 5 bases, with 10 bases spanning the gap. CDR3 loop: CASHKGDNSPLHF. In DNA, the CDR3 is TGTGCCAGCCACAAAGGGGATAATTCACCCCTCCACTTT.

V gene TRBV2 combines with J gene TRBJ1-5; 7 bases line up with TRBD1. This CDR3 contains 15 residues. The V gene's germline CDR1 is SNHLY and CDR2 FYNNEI. Germline trimming cut 6 bases from V and 3 bases from J; bases unmatched to any gene: 8. The CDR3 sequence is CASSARQGTNQPQHF. The CDR3, as DNA: TGTGCCAGCAGCGCTAGACAGGGTACCAATCAGCCCCAGCATTTT.

Only a few counts were recorded for this clone. The sample has other DNA sequences that encode this CDR3 too. The V gene is TRBV18, the J gene TRBJ1-1; D remains unclear. Trimming shortened V by 2 bases and J by 2 bases, and 9 bases separated the two germline ends. The V gene's germline CDR1 is KGHSH and CDR2 LQKENI. CDR3 size: 14 residues. The CDR3 protein is CASSPIAINTEAFF. CDR3 sequence (DNA): TGTGCCAGCTCACCAATAGCGATCAACACTGAAGCTTTCTTT.

CDR3 nucleotides: TGTGCCAGCTCGGACAGTGTACTATTGGGCTACACCTTC. It translates to CASSDSVLLGYTF. The V call is TRBV18, the J call TRBJ1-2; maybe TRBD1 (6 bases). CDR3 length: 13 residues. V lost 6 bases to trimming and J lost 8 bases, with 16 bases between them. Germline-derived CDR1 and CDR2 are KGHSH and LQKENI.

The chain joins TRBV5-1 to TRBJ1-3; D is ambiguous. V lost 4 bases, J lost 3 bases, and 17 bases lay in between. Germline V CDR1 and CDR2: SGHRS, YFSETQ. The CDR3 has 16 residues. The CDR3 sequence: CASSPPFVAVGNTIYF. The CDR3 nucleotides are TGCGCCAGCAGCCCCCCGTTCGTGGCCGTTGGAAACACCATATATTTT.

Worth noting for this clone: The sample carries other DNA sequences with the same CDR3. The rearrangement joins TRBV27 to TRBJ1-4, with a weak D call TRBD1 (5 bases). Trimming took 1 base from V and 3 from J, leaving 6 bases between them. The CDR3 runs 14 residues. Germline V gene sequence: CDR1 MNHEY, CDR2 SMNVEV (reference sequence). Here the CDR3 reads CASSLLGANEKLFF. The CDR3 bases are TGTGCCAGCAGTTTATTAGGGGCTAATGAAAAACTGTTTTTT.

V and J are TRBV7-9 and TRBJ2-3; 8 positions agree with TRBD1. The CDR3 covers 12 residues. CDR1 and CDR2 from the germline V gene are SEHNR and FQNEAQ (reference sequence). With 4 bases clipped from V and 14 bases from J, the junction kept 8 bases outside the gene matches. The DNA of the CDR3 is TGTGCCAGCAGCTCACAGGGGGGTTCGGTGTATTTT. Translation gives CASSSQGGSVYF.

V usage is TRBV18 and J usage is TRBJ2-2, with TRBD1 as a possible D gene (6 bases). The CDR3 is 13 residues long. The V gene lost 3 bases and the J gene lost 6 bases, with 8 bases spanning the gap. Germline-derived CDR1 and CDR2 are KGHSH and LQKENI. The CDR3 bases are TGTGCCAGCTCACCCGACAGGCCCGGGGAGCTGTTTTTT. Its protein product is CASSPDRPGELFF.

V usage is TRBV3-1 (or the pseudogene TRBV3-2) and J usage is TRBJ1-5; D is unclear. The CDR3 consists of 15 residues. Trimming stripped 1 base from V and 0 bases from J, with 7 bases between. Germline V gives CDR1 LGHDT, CDR2 YNNKEL (reference sequence). CDR3 sequence reads: CASSQGRHSNQPQHF. As DNA, the CDR3 is TGTGCCAGCAGCCAAGGCAGACATAGCAATCAGCCCCAGCATTTT.

V gene TRBV6-2 or TRBV6-3 combines with J gene TRBJ1-1, with D unresolved. The CDR3 is 14 residues long. Between the trimmed V and J ends, which lost 2 bases and 1 base, there was a span of 8 bases. Germline V gene data show CDR1 as MNHEY and CDR2 as SVGEGT. The CDR3 loop reads CASSYLSPNTEAFF. CDR3 nucleotides: TGTGCCAGCAGTTACCTTTCCCCGAACACTGAAGCTTTCTTT.

V is TRBV7-6 and J is TRBJ2-1; 12 bases agree with TRBD2. The germline gives CDR1 SGHVS, CDR2 FNYEAQ. V shed 5 bases and J 4 bases; nucleotides not matched to a gene: 9. The CDR3 consists of 17 residues. Here the CDR3 reads CASSKLLAGGIYNEQFF. CDR3 in DNA: TGTGCCAGCAGCAAACTTCTAGCGGGAGGGATATACAATGAGCAGTTCTTC.